The rows below give T cell receptor beta chains drawn from one sample of a study of cytomegalovirus exposure and HLA in healthy donors. Some clones are missing from TCRdb's copy, which holds only in-frame ones; the method was immunoSEQ multiplex PCR. The data hold roughly 100,000 clones, with roughly 60% observed a single time. Sequencing input: PBMCs. The origin of the receptors is a human donor in good health. CDR3s include the opening cysteine and the closing phenylalanine or tryptophan. D genes are given only for firm matches. The size entry is marked missing in some rows and otherwise reads once, few, many or a size class.

V gene	D gene	clone size	J gene	CDR3 protein	CDR3 DNA
TRBV7-9	.	.	TRBJ2-7	CASSLALGVLSYEQYF	TGTGCCAGCAGCTTAGCGCTCGGGGTTCTCTCCTACGAGCAGTACTTC
TRBV2	TRBD1	few	TRBJ1-1	CASMRDRDTEAFF	TGTGCCAGCATGAGGGACAGGGACACTGAAGCTTTCTTT
TRBV28	.	.	TRBJ1-5	CASSPQVNQPQHF	TGTGCCAGCAGTCCACAGGTGAATCAGCCCCAGCATTTT
TRBV5-4	.	few	TRBJ1-2	CASSLQGSGYGYTF	TGTGCCAGCAGCTTGCAGGGCTCCGGGTATGGCTACACCTTC
TRBV28	.	.	TRBJ1-2	CASSFIETNYGYTF	TGTGCCAGCAGTTTTATTGAGACTAACTATGGCTACACCTTC
TRBV7-9	.	.	TRBJ1-4	CSSSFSAEKLFF	TGTTCCAGCAGCTTCAGTGCAGAAAAACTGTTTTTT
TRBV19	.	once	TRBJ2-6	CASTLEAFSGANVLTF	TGTGCCAGTACCCTCGAGGCGTTCTCTGGGGCCAACGTCCTGACTTTC
TRBV11-2	.	.	TRBJ2-7	CASSLVPSASYEQYF	TGTGCCAGCAGCTTAGTGCCTAGCGCTTCCTACGAGCAGTACTTC
TRBV6-6	TRBD1	few	TRBJ1-2	CASSYVDRANYGYTF	TGTGCCAGCAGTTACGTGGACAGGGCCAACTATGGCTACACCTTC
TRBV7-9	.	.	TRBJ2-5	CASSLLAGLLETQYF	TGTGCCAGCAGCTTACTGGCAGGGCTCCTAGAGACCCAGTACTTC
TRBV7-9	TRBD1	.	TRBJ1-2	CASSSTGGSYGYTF	TGTGCCAGCAGCTCGACAGGGGGTTCCTATGGCTACACCTTC
TRBV7-9	TRBD2	.	TRBJ2-7	CASSPLSGGGNYEQYF	TGTGCCAGCAGCCCACTCTCTGGGGGGGGTAATTACGAGCAGTACTTC
TRBV2	TRBD1	few	TRBJ1-1	CASSEAGTDAEAFF	TGTGCCAGCAGTGAAGCCGGGACAGACGCTGAAGCTTTCTTT
TRBV6-4	.	.	TRBJ2-1	CATSDGNGAYNEQFF	TGTGCCACCTCGGACGGAAATGGGGCTTACAATGAGCAGTTCTTC
TRBV9	TRBD2	.	TRBJ2-7	CASSVASGTSYEQYF	TGTGCCAGCAGCGTGGCCAGCGGGACCTCCTACGAGCAGTACTTC
TRBV5-8	TRBD1	.	TRBJ1-5	CASSFGRGSTGGQHF	TGTGCCAGCAGCTTCGGCAGGGGGAGCACGGGTGGCCAGCATTTT
TRBV29-1	TRBD1	.	TRBJ2-7	CSVWAGGTYEQYF	TGCAGCGTTTGGGCAGGGGGTACCTACGAGCAGTACTTC
TRBV6-6	.	.	TRBJ1-4	CASSGPGTEKLFF	TGTGCCAGCAGTGGCCCAGGAACTGAAAAACTGTTTTTT
TRBV30	.	.	TRBJ2-1	CAWTIDLRSYYNEQFF	TGTGCCTGGACGATCGATCTACGATCTTACTACAATGAGCAGTTCTTC
TRBV14	TRBD1	.	TRBJ1-3	CASSQDRGLINTIYF	TGTGCCAGCAGCCAAGACAGGGGGCTGATAAACACCATATATTTT
TRBV7-9	TRBD2	.	TRBJ2-3	CASSSRGGLAGRTDTQYF	TGTGCCAGCAGCTCCAGGGGGGGACTAGCGGGACGCACGGATACGCAGTATTTT
TRBV19	.	.	TRBJ2-6	CASSISSRANVLTF	TGTGCCAGTAGTATTAGTAGTCGGGCCAACGTCCTGACTTTC
TRBV19	.	once	TRBJ1-2	CASSISGSAYGYTF	TGTGCCAGTAGTATCTCCGGGAGCGCCTATGGCTACACCTTC
TRBV19	TRBD1	.	TRBJ1-5	CASSRRTGLGNQPQHF	TGTGCCAGTAGTAGAAGGACAGGTCTTGGCAATCAGCCCCAGCATTTT
TRBV15	.	.	TRBJ1-6	CATSRDPQGLSPLHF	TGTGCCACCAGCAGAGATCCCCAGGGTTTATCACCCCTCCACTTT
TRBV7-2	.	.	TRBJ2-7	CASSLTNYEQYF	TGTGCCAGCAGCTTAACTAACTACGAGCAGTACTTC
TRBV5-1	TRBD2	.	TRBJ2-3	CASSLAGGDTQYF	TGCGCCAGCAGCCTAGCGGGAGGAGATACGCAGTATTTT
TRBV10-3	TRBD1	once	TRBJ1-2	CAIRKQGRNYGYTF	TGTGCCATCAGGAAACAGGGGCGGAACTATGGCTACACCTTC
TRBV11-1	.	few	TRBJ1-2	CASSVGRVGGGGYTF	TGTGCCAGCAGCGTCGGGCGTGTCGGGGGAGGCGGCTACACCTTC
TRBV6-5	TRBD1	.	TRBJ1-4	CASRTQGAKLFF	TGTGCCAGCAGAACACAGGGGGCGAAACTGTTTTTT